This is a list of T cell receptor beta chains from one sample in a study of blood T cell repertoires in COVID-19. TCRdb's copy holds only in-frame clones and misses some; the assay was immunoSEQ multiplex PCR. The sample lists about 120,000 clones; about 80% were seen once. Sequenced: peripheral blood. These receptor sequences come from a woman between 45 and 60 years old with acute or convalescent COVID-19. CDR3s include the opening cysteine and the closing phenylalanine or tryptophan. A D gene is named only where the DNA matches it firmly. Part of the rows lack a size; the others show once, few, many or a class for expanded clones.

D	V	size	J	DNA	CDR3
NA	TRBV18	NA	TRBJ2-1	TGTGCCAGCTCGGAACAGAGTCACTCCTACAATGAGCAGTTCTTC	CASSEQSHSYNEQFF
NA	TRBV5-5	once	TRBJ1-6	TGTGCCAGCAGCTTGGGGACAAATAATTCACCCCTCCACTTT	CASSLGTNNSPLHF
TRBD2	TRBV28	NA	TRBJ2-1	TGTGCCAGCAGTTACTTAGCGGGAGGAATTGAGCAGTTCTTC	CASSYLAGGIEQFF
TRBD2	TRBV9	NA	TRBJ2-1	TGTGCCAGCAGCGACTTAGCGGGACCCTACAATGAGCAGTTCTTC	CASSDLAGPYNEQFF
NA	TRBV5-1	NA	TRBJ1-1	TGCGCCAGCAGCTTGGTTGGGGAAGGGGGAACTGAAGCTTTCTTT	CASSLVGEGGTEAFF
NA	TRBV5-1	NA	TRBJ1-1	TGCGCCAGCAGCACACAGGGTGGCACTGAAGCTTTCTTT	CASSTQGGTEAFF
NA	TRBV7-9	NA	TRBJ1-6	TGTGCCAGCAGCGAGGATTCACCCCTCCACTTT	CASSEDSPLHF
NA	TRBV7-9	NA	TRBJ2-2	TGTGCCAGCAGCCTGGCCCAGCGAGGCACCGGGGAGCTGTTTTTT	CASSLAQRGTGELFF
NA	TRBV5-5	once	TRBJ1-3	TGTGCCAGCAGCTTGTATGGAGTGGAGGCCGCCGGAAACACCATATATTTT	CASSLYGVEAAGNTIYF
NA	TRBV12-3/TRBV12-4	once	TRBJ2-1	TGTGCCAGCAGTTTATTTCGTGAGCAGTTCTTC	CASSLFREQFF
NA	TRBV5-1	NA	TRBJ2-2	TGCGCCAGCAGCTTGGCCACCCAGGGGGGAACCGGGGAGCTGTTTTTT	CASSLATQGGTGELFF
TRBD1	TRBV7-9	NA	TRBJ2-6	TGTGCCAGCAGCTTGCGCAGGGGGAGCTCTGGGGCCAACGTCCTGACTTTC	CASSLRRGSSGANVLTF
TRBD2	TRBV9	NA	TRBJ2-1	TGTGCCAGCAGCGTAGTTCCGGGGGGGATCTACAATGAGCAGTTCTTC	CASSVVPGGIYNEQFF
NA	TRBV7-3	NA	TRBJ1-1	TGTGCCAGCAGCCCACAGGGTGGGAACACTGAAGCTTTCTTT	CASSPQGGNTEAFF
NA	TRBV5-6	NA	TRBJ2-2	TGTGCCAGCAGCCCGACGTCCAGGTCCTACGGGGAGCTGTTTTTT	CASSPTSRSYGELFF
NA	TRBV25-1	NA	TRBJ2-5	TGTGCCAGCAGTGAGCCCGACAGGTTTTCCGAGACCCAGTACTTC	CASSEPDRFSETQYF
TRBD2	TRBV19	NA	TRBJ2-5	TGTGCCAGTAGTATAGGCGGGGTTAGCGGGGGAGAAGAGACCCAGTACTTC	CASSIGGVSGGEETQYF
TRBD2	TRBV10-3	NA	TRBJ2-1	TGTGCCATCAGTGGGGCTAGCGGGAGGTTATGGAATGAGCAGTTCTTC	CAISGASGRLWNEQFF
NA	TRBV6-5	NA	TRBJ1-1	TGTGCCAGCAGAGAGCGGGGTTTGAACACTGAAGCTTTCTTT	CASRERGLNTEAFF
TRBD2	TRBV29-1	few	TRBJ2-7	TGCAGCTTTCGACTAGCGGGGGATTCCTACGAGCAGTACTTC	CSFRLAGDSYEQYF
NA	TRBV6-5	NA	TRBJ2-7	TGTGCCAGCAGTTATGACAGCACCTACGAGCAGTACTTC	CASSYDSTYEQYF
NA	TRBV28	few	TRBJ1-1	TGTGCCAGCAGCTCCATGGCAGGGTTAATCACTGAAGCTTTCTTT	CASSSMAGLITEAFF
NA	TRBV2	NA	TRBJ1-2	TGTGCCAGCAGTGAAGGCGGTTCTTACGAGGGCTACACCTTC	CASSEGGSYEGYTF
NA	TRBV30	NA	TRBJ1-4	TGTGCCTGGATGAGGGCTAATGAAAAACTGTTTTTT	CAWMRANEKLFF
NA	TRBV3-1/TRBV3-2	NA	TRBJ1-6	TGTGCCAGCAGCCAAGTTTGGGGACTGGGATCTGTAATTGCGGCCCTCCACTTT	CASSQVWGLGSVIAALHF
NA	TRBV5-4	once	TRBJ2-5	TGTGCCAGCAGCTGGTGGGAGCAAGAGACCCAGTACTTC	CASSWWEQETQYF
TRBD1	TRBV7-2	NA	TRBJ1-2	TGTGCCAGCAGCTTGGGCTCCGGACAGGGGGCATATGGCTACACCTTC	CASSLGSGQGAYGYTF
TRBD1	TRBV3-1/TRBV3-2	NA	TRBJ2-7	TGTGCCAGCAGCCCCTACGGGACAGGGAGCTACGAGCAGTACTTC	CASSPYGTGSYEQYF
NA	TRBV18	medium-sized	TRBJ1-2	TGTGCCAGCTCACAAGGACAGCTCCAGGAAGGCTACACCTTC	CASSQGQLQEGYTF
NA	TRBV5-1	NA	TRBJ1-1	TGCGCCAGCAGCAACCCGACAGGAAACACTGAAGCTTTCTTT	CASSNPTGNTEAFF
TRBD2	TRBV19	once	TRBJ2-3	TGTGCCAGTAGTATTGGACTAGCGGCTAGCACAGATACGCAGTATTTT	CASSIGLAASTDTQYF
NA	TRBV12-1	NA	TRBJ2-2	TGTGCCAGCAGCGGGGGGACAGGCATCGCCGGGGAGCTGTTTTTT	CASSGGTGIAGELFF
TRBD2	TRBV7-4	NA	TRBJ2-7	TGTGCCAGCAGCTTAGCGGGCCTAGCGGCCTACGAGCAGTACTTC	CASSLAGLAAYEQYF
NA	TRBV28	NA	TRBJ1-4	TGTGCCAGCAGTACAAGGACGGAGGGTACGCGCGGAAAACTGTTTTTT	CASSTRTEGTRGKLFF
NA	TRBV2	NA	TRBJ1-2	TGTGCCAGCAGTGGGACAGAGGCTAACTATGGCTACACCTTC	CASSGTEANYGYTF
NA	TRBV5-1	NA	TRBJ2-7	TGCGCCAGCAGCTCAAACCGGGTGAACTACGAGCAGTACTTC	CASSSNRVNYEQYF
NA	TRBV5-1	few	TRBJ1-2	TGCGCCAGCAGCTTGGGGCAGTCTAGCTATGGCTACACCTTC	CASSLGQSSYGYTF
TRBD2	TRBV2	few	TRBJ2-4	TGTGCCAGCAGTGAAAGACTAGCGGGGGACCTAGCCAAAAACATTCAGTACTTC	CASSERLAGDLAKNIQYF
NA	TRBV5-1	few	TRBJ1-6	TGCGCCAGCAGCCCCGAACGGAATTCACCCCTCCACTTT	CASSPERNSPLHF
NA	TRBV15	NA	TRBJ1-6	TGTGCCACCAGCACCAGGGCAAATTCACCCCTCCACTTT	CATSTRANSPLHF
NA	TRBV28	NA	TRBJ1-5	TGTGCCAGCAGATCGGGACACTGGAGCAATCAGCCCCAGCATTTT	CASRSGHWSNQPQHF
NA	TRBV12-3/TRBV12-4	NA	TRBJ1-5	TGTGCCAGCCGACAGGGCAATCAGCCCCAGCATTTT	CASRQGNQPQHF
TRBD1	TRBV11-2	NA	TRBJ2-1	TGTGCCAGCAGCTTAGGCAGGGGGCTTAGTGAGCAGTTCTTC	CASSLGRGLSEQFF